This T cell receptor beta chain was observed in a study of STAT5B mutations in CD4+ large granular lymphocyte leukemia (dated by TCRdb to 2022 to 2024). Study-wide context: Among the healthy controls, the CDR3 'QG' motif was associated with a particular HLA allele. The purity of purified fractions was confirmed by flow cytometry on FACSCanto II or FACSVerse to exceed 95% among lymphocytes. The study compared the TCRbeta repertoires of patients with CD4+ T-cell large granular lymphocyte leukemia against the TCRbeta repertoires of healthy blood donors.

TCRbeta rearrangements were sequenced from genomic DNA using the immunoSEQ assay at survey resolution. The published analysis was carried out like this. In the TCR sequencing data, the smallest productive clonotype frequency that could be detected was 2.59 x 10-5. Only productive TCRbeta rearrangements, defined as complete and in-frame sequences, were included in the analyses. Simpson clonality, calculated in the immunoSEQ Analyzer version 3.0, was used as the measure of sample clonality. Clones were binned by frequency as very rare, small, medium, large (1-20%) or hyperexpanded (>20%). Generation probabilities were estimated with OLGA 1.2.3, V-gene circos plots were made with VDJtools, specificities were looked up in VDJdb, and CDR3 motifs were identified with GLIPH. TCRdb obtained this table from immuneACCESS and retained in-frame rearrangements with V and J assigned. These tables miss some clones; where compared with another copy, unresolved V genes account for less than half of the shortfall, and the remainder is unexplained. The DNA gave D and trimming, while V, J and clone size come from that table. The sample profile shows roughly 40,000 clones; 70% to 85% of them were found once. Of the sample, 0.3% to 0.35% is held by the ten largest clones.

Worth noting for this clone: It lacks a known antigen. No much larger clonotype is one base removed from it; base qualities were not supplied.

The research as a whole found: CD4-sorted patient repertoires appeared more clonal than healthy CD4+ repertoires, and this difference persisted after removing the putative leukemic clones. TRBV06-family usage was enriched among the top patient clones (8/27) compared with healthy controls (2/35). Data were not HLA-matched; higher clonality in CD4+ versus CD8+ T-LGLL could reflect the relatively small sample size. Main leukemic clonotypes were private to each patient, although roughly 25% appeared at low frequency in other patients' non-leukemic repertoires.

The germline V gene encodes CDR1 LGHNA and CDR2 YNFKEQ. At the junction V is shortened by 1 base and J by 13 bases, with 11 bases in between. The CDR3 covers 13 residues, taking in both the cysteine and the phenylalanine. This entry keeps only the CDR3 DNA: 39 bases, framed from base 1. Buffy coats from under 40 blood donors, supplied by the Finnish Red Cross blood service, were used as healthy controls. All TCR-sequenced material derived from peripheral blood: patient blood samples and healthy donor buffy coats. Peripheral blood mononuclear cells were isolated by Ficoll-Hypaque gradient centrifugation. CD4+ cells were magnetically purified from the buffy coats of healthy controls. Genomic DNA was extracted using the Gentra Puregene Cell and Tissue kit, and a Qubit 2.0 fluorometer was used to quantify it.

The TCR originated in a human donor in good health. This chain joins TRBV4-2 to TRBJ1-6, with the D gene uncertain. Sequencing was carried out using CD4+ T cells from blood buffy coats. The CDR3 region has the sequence CASSQGGQSPLHF. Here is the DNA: TGTGCCAGCAGCCAAGGTGGCCAGTCGCCCCTCCACTTT.